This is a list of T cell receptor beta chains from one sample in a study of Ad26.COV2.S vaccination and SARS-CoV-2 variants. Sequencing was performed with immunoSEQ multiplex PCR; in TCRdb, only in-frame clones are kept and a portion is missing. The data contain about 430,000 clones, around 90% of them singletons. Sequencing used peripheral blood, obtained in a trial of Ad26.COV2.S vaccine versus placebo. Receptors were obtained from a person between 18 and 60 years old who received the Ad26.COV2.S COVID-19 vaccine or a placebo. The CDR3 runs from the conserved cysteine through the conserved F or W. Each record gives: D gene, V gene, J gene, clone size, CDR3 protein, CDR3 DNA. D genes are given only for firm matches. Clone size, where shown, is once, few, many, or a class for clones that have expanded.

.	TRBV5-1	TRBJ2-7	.	CASSVHFGSGISYEQYF	TGCGCCAGCAGCGTGCACTTTGGGTCAGGGATTTCCTACGAGCAGTACTTC
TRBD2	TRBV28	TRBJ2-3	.	CASSFMTSGTDTQYF	TGTGCCAGCAGCTTCATGACTAGCGGCACAGATACGCAGTATTTT
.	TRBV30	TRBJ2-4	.	CAWSSGLGDIQYF	TGTGCCTGGAGTTCTGGGCTTGGGGACATTCAGTACTTC
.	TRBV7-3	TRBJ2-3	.	CASSLILDLSTDTQYF	TGTGCCAGCAGCTTAATCTTAGATCTGAGCACAGATACGCAGTATTTT
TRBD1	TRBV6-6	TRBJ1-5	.	CASSSGTVNQPQHF	TGTGCCAGCAGTTCCGGGACAGTAAATCAGCCCCAGCATTTT
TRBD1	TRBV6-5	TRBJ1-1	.	CASSYSTGVNTEAFF	TGTGCCAGCAGTTACTCAACAGGGGTTAACACTGAAGCTTTCTTT
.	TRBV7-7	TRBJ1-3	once	CASSPDNSGNTIYF	TGTGCTAGCAGCCCGGACAACTCTGGAAACACCATATATTTT
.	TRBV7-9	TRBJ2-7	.	CASSSLPTEPTYEQYF	TGTGCCAGCAGCTCCCTCCCGACGGAGCCCACCTACGAGCAGTACTTC
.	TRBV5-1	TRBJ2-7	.	CASSLVQASSYEQYF	TGCGCCAGCAGCTTGGTGCAGGCGAGCTCCTACGAGCAGTACTTC
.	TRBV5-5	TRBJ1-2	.	CASSLVRGSYGYTF	TGTGCCAGCAGCTTGGTGCGCGGATCGTACGGCTACACCTTC
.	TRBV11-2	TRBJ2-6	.	CASSLVVWAGSGANVLTF	TGTGCCAGCAGCTTAGTAGTCTGGGCCGGGTCGGGGGCCAACGTCCTGACTTTC
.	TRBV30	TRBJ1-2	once	CAWSVLPRGGGGYTF	TGTGCCTGGAGTGTACTCCCGAGAGGAGGGGGGGGCTACACCTTC
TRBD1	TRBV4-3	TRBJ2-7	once	CASSPGTGSYEQYF	TGCGCCAGCAGCCCGGGGACAGGCTCCTACGAGCAGTACTTC
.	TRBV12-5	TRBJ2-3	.	CASGLELDTQYF	TGTGCTAGTGGTTTGGAGCTTGATACGCAGTATTTT
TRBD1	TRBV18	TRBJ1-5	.	CASSLSTGGDQPQHF	TGTGCCAGCTCACTGTCGACAGGGGGTGACCAGCCCCAGCATTTT